This T cell receptor beta chain emerged from a study of blood T cell repertoires in COVID-19. Study summary: COVID-19 samples collected from the United States, Italy and Spain covered acute and convalescent phases.

The Seattle site enrolled patients during active infection and followed them longitudinally. TCRdb's copy holds only in-frame clones and misses some; the assay was immunoSEQ multiplex PCR. This table holds just over 300,000 clones, around nine tenths found once. CDR1 is SGHAT, CDR2 FQNNGV, per germline. The CDR3 consists of 11 residues. V was clipped by 2 bases and J by 8 bases, with 3 bases between them. The TCR sequence derives from a woman younger than 45 with COVID-19, enrolled during active disease. The V call is TRBV11-2, the J call TRBJ2-2; no reliable D call. The specimen was peripheral blood. CDR3 region: CASSLRGELFF. The CDR3, as DNA: TGTGCCAGCAGCTTACGGGGGGAGCTGTTTTTT.